The sequence of this T cell receptor beta chain was determined in a study of graft-versus-host responses after intestinal transplantation. General study findings and limits: An association linked early post-transplant HvG declines with peak circulating GvH clone levels. Researchers found GvH clones in recipient marrow, and some showed up first in ileum or blood.

This clone was recorded once. Its cognate antigen is unknown. This table comes from immunoSEQ multiplex PCR, and its TCRdb copy is limited to in-frame clones, with some not included. Of 95,000 to 150,000 clones in the sample, 85% to 95% were seen once. V lost 1 base to trimming and J lost 1 base, with 5 bases between them. The CDR3 is 14 residues long. The germline gives CDR1 SGHNT, CDR2 YYREEE (reference sequence). The V and J genes are TRBV5-4 and TRBJ2-2; D remains unclear. Specimen: unstimulated CD4+ T cells sorted from spleen or lymph node cells, collected before intestinal transplant. The TCR was taken from a human donor who received an intestinal transplant. Here the CDR3 reads CASSLKQNTGELFF. The CDR3 DNA is TGTGCCAGCAGCTTGAAACAGAACACCGGGGAGCTGTTTTTT.